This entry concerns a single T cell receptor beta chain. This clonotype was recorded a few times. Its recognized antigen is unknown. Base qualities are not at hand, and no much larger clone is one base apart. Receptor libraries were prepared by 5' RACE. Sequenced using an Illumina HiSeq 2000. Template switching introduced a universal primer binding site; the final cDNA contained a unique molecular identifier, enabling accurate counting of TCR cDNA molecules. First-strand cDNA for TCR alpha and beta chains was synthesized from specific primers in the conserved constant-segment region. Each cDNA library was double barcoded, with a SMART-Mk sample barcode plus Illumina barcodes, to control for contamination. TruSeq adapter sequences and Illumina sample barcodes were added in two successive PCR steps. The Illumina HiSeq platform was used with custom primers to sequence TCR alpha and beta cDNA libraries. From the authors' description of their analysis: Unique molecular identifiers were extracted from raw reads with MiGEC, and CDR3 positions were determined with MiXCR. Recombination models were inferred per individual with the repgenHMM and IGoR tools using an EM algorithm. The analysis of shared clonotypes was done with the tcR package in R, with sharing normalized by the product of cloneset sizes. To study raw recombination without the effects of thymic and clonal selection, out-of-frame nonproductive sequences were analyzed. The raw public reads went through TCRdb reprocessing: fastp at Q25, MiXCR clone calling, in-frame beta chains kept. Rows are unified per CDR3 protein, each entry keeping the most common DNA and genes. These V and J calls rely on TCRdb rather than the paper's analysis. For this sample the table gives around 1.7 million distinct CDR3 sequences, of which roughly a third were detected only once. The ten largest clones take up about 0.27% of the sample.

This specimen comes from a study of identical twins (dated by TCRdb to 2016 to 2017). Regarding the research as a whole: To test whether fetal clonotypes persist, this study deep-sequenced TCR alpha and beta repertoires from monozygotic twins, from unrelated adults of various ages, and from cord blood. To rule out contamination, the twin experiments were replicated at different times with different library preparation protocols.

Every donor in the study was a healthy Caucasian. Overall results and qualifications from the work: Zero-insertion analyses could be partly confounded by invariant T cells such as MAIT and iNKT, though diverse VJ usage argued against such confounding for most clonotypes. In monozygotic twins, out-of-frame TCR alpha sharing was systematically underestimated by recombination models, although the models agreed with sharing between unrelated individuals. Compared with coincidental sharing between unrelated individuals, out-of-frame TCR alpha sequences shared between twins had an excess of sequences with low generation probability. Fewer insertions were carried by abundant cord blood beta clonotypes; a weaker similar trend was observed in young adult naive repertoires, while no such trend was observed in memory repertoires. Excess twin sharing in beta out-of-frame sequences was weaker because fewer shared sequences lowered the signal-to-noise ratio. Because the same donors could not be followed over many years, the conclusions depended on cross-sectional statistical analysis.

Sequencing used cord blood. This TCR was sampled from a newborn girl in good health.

DNA sequence: TGTGCCAGCAGCTCCCCCTGGACAGTTATGAACACTGAAGCTTTCTTT. It translates as CASSSPWTVMNTEAFF. The rearrangement combines TRBV7-9 with TRBJ1-1; TRBD1 is possibly the D segment (6 matching bases). From a lookup of the germline V gene (reference sequence), CDR1 and CDR2 are SEHNR and FQNEAQ. From the cysteine up to the phenylalanine, the CDR3 has a length of 16 residues. Only the CDR3 DNA is retained, 48 bases long and in frame from the first base. V and J are truncated by 4 bases and 0 bases respectively, leaving an intervening sequence of 15 bases.